The 24 T cell receptor beta chains listed next were all sequenced from one sample in a study of blood T cells in healthy people across ages (dated by TCRdb to between 2014 and 2017). Preparation of the library involved 5' RACE. Instrument used: Illumina HiSeq 2500. A second PCR of roughly 7 to 11 cycles was performed with a sample-barcoded 5' primer and a J-beta primer mix. The raw public data were reprocessed by TCRdb itself: fastp quality trimming at Q25, MiXCR clonotype calling, in-frame beta chains only. Each entry is one CDR3 protein sequence, shown with its most common DNA and genes. The sample includes 710,000 or so distinct CDR3 sequences, with roughly 32% observed a single time. 15% to 19% of the sample is in the top ten clones. Input material: blood. The receptor set was obtained from an elderly woman in good health. Donor details come from another sample of the same person, matched by shared clones.

There are many counts of this clonotype. The V and J genes are TRBV20-1 and TRBJ2-7; 8 nucleotides align to TRBD1. CDR1 is DFQATT and CDR2 is SNEGSKA in the germline V gene (reference sequence). This CDR3 has 15 amino acids. With 0 bases clipped from V and 2 bases from J, the junction kept 6 bases outside the gene matches. CDR3 bases: TGCAGTGCTAGAGATTCCGGGACAGGAGCCTACGAGCAGTACTTC. Amino acid sequence: CSARDSGTGAYEQYF.

Comments on this clonotype: The germline gene is not matched at one end of the junction; a read error may be the cause. The genes are TRBV12-3 or TRBV12-4 and TRBJ2-3; 8 bases match TRBD1. The CDR3 runs 16 residues. CDR3 coding DNA: TGTGCCAGCAGTCCTACAGGGGGAAGGGGCACAGATGCGCAGTATTTT. Translating gives CASSPTGGRGTDAQYF.

This clonotype was found a few times. One base away lies a much larger clone, so this may be a sequencing read error. The chain couples TRBV5-1 to TRBJ2-5, with 7 positions matching TRBD2. This CDR3 contains 16 residues. Germline V CDR1 and CDR2: SGHRS, YFSETQ. Unmatched junction bases numbered 6, after V lost 0 bases and J lost 1 base. As DNA, the CDR3 is TGCGCCAGCAGCTTGGGAAGCGGGGCAACCCAAGAGACCCAGTACTTC. Translating gives CASSLGSGATQETQYF.

About this clonotype itself: With a much larger clone just one base away, this may be a read error. CDR3 residues: CSASRISGGAGEQYF. The CDR3, as DNA: TGCAGTGCTAGCAGGATCAGCGGGGGGGCCGGTGAGCAGTACTTC. The V gene is TRBV20-1, the J gene TRBJ2-5, with 10 bases aligning to TRBD2. Germline lookup yields CDR1 DFQATT and CDR2 SNEGSKA (reference sequence). This CDR3 is built from 15 residues. The junction had 15 bases not matched to a gene; V was cut back by 3 bases and J by 11 bases.

This clonotype has more than one count but fewer than ten. The rearrangement uses TRBV7-2 and TRBJ2-4; possibly TRBD1 for D (5 bases). V gave up 5 bases and J gave up 6 bases, with 17 bases separating them. This CDR3 has 15 residues. Per germline, CDR1 SGHTA and CDR2 FQGNSA. CDR3 sequence reads: CASSPSNVGANIQYF. In DNA, the CDR3 is TGTGCCAGCAGCCCTTCTAACGTTGGGGCAAACATTCAGTACTTC. Full variable domain (outside the CDR3, taken from reference TRBV7-2 and TRBJ2-4): GAGVSQSPSNKVTEKGKDVELRCDPISGHTALYWYRQSLGQGLEFLIYFQGNSAPDKSGLPSDRFSAERTGGSVSTLTIQRTQQEDSAVYLCASSPSNVGANIQYFGAGTRLSVL.

J is TRBJ2-2 and V is TRBV9; weak D call: TRBD1 (6 bases). Trimming left V 3 bases short and J 3 bases short, with 9 bases between. The CDR3 length is 14 residues. Germline V gives CDR1 SGDLS, CDR2 YYNGEE. The chain's CDR3 is CASSAGQHTGELFF. In nucleotides, the CDR3 is TGTGCCAGCAGCGCGGGACAACACACCGGGGAGCTGTTTTTT.

This clonotype was counted only a few times. The chain combines TRBV9 with TRBJ2-2, with D unresolved. V lost 0 bases to trimming and J lost 3 bases, with 9 bases between them. This CDR3 contains 15 residues. Germline assignment: CDR1 SGDLS and CDR2 YYNGEE. The CDR3 nucleotides read TGTGCCAGCAGCGTAGAGTTGAGGTACACCGGGGAGCTGTTTTTT. This translates into CASSVELRYTGELFF. The full variable domain, its missing parts supplied by reference TRBV9 and TRBJ2-2, is DSGVTQTPKHLITATGQRVTLRCSPRSGDLSVYWYQQSLDQGLQFLIQYYNGEERAKGNILERFSAQQFPDLHSELNLSSLELGDSALYFCASSVELRYTGELFFGEGSRLTVL.

This clonotype was picked up many times. This sequence joins TRBV5-6 and TRBJ2-3; 10 bases map to TRBD2. Per the germline V gene, CDR1 is SGHDT and CDR2 is YYEEEE. J was trimmed by 2 bases and V by 1 base; bases with no gene match: 13. The CDR3 is 19 residues long. The CDR3 loop is CASSLRTGLTSGVTDTQYF. CDR3 coding DNA: TGTGCCAGCAGCTTGCGGACAGGTTTAACTAGCGGGGTCACAGATACGCAGTATTTT.

J is TRBJ2-7 and V is TRBV9; the D is unclear. V was cut by 3 bases and J by 6 bases, with 16 bases left in between. Germline CDR1 SGDLS, CDR2 YYNGEE. CDR3 length: 14 residues. The CDR3 region has the DNA TGTGCCAGCAGCGCCTGGAAGCTCTCGCGCGAGCAGTACTTC. It encodes CASSAWKLSREQYF. The variable domain in full, completed from reference TRBV9 and TRBJ2-7, reads DSGVTQTPKHLITATGQRVTLRCSPRSGDLSVYWYQQSLDQGLQFLIQYYNGEERAKGNILERFSAQQFPDLHSELNLSSLELGDSALYFCASSAWKLSREQYFGPGTRLTVT.

Remarks on this clonotype: Given a much more abundant clone one base away, this may be a read error. The chain joins TRBV6-5 to TRBJ2-1; D is tentatively TRBD1 or TRBD2 (6 bases each). Germline values: CDR1 MNHEY, CDR2 SVGAGI. V shed 3 bases and J shed 6 bases, with 12 bases lying between them. This CDR3 is built from 14 residues. Here the CDR3 reads CASSYFTGANEQFF. The CDR3 bases are TGTGCCAGCAGTTATTTTACGGGGGCCAATGAGCAGTTCTTC.

Concerning this clonotype: A much larger clone is a single base away; this may be a read error. As the CDR3 is not closed by the conserved phenylalanine or tryptophan, this likely results from a read error. This chain joins TRBV4-2 and TRBJ2-2; 12 nucleotides match TRBD2. Losses at the gene ends were 0 bases for V and 1 base for J; bases not matched to a gene: 3. Germline-derived CDR1 and CDR2 are LGHNA and YNFKEQ. CDR3 length equals 18 residues. The CDR3, as DNA: TGTGCCAGCAGCCAAGAGGGACTAGCGGGCCTGAACACCGGGGAGCTGTTTTGT. Protein sequence: CASSQEGLAGLNTGELFC.

This clonotype has a handful of counts. V gene TRBV27 combines with J gene TRBJ1-2; TRBD1 agrees at 7 bases. The ends lost 3 bases at V and 0 bases at J; junction bases unmatched: 10. Per germline, CDR1 MNHEY and CDR2 SMNVEV (reference sequence). The CDR3 is 17 residues long. CDR3 sequence: CASSFWKGGPPNYGYTF. In nucleotides, the CDR3 is TGTGCCAGCAGTTTTTGGAAAGGGGGCCCGCCTAACTATGGCTACACCTTC.

This clonotype was picked up a small number of times. A read error may be the cause here, since a much bigger clone is one base away. The chain employs TRBV6-1 and TRBJ2-5, with D possibly being TRBD2 (6 bases). The germline V and J ends were trimmed by 9 bases and 11 bases, with 37 bases remaining between them. This CDR3 is 18 amino acids long. Germline CDR1 is MNHNS and CDR2 is SASEGT. DNA of the CDR3: TGTGCCAGTTCCCCGACATTGGCGGGGAACCATGTAGGCAATGAGCAGTACTTC. Its translation is CASSPTLAGNHVGNEQYF.

A remark on this clonotype: A read error may account for a junction end that differs from germline. This chain joins TRBV11-1 and TRBJ1-1; D may be TRBD1 (5 bases). Germline V lookup: CDR1 SGHAT, CDR2 FQDESV (reference sequence). This CDR3 is 14 amino acids long. The CDR3 sequence is CASSLVGRATGAFF. CDR3 in DNA: TGTGCCAGCAGCTTAGTCGGCAGGGCCACTGGAGCTTTCTTT.

In its sample, this clonotype was seen a few times. A much bigger clone sits one base away, suggesting this may be a read error. The V and J genes are TRBV29-1 and TRBJ2-5, with no clear D. Germline CDR1 and CDR2: SQVTM and ANQGSEA. V shed 8 bases and J shed 11 bases, with 24 bases lying between them. This CDR3 is 13 amino acids long. This CDR3 reads CSIGLNSYNEQYF. CDR3 DNA sequence: TGCAGCATTGGCCTGAACTCCTACAATGAGCAGTACTTC.

The chain links TRBV5-1 to TRBJ1-2; the match to TRBD1 covers 10 bases. V lost 0 bases, J lost 4 bases, and 6 bases stayed unmatched. Per the germline V gene, CDR1 is SGHRS and CDR2 is YFSETQ. This CDR3 region has 16 residues. CDR3: CASSLEGTGERYGYTF. CDR3 coding DNA: TGCGCCAGCAGCTTGGAAGGGACAGGGGAACGCTATGGCTACACCTTC.

In this sample, this clonotype turned up many times. The chain couples TRBV3-1 to TRBJ2-3, with D possibly called TRBD1 or TRBD2 (7 bases each). V was clipped by 3 bases and J by 4 bases, with 17 bases between them. CDR1 LGHDT and CDR2 YNNKEL come from the germline V gene (reference sequence). This CDR3 comprises 16 residues. The CDR3 protein is CASSHTQGGGADTQYF. CDR3 DNA: TGTGCCAGCAGCCACACCCAGGGAGGGGGCGCAGATACGCAGTATTTT.

This clonotype was recorded once. This chain joins TRBV7-2 and TRBJ1-3; maybe TRBD1 (6 bases). Trimming stripped 2 bases from V and 2 bases from J, with 13 bases between. The germline CDR1 and CDR2 sequences are SGHTA and FQGNSA. The CDR3 has 16 residues. The CDR3 loop is CASSLRGAFAGNTIYF. The CDR3 nucleotides are TGTGCCAGCAGCTTAAGGGGGGCTTTTGCTGGAAACACCATATATTTT.

This clonotype was detected only a few times. V gene TRBV29-1 combines with J gene TRBJ2-7; D tentatively fits TRBD1 or TRBD2 (7 bases each). The V gene's germline CDR1 is SQVTM and CDR2 ANQGSEA. The V and J ends lost 5 bases and 3 bases respectively, with 17 bases between them. The CDR3 has 14 residues. The DNA for the CDR3 is TGCAGCGTTTCGGGCAGGGGGGGACGCTACGAGCAGTACTTC. Encoded protein: CSVSGRGGRYEQYF.

This rearrangement joins TRBV10-3 to TRBJ2-3; D ambiguous. This CDR3 has 15 residues. CDR1 and CDR2 (germline): ENHRY, SYGVKD. V lost 3 bases and J lost 1, with 11 bases in between. The CDR3 coding sequence is TGTGCCATCAGTGAACCCACGCCAGGCACAGATACGCAGTATTTT. It yields the protein CAISEPTPGTDTQYF.

This clonotype was observed at least ten times. This chain uses TRBV7-8 with TRBJ2-5; no reliable D call. V lost 5 bases and J lost 2, with 21 bases in between. The CDR3 sequence is 17 residues long. Germline-derived CDR1 and CDR2 are SGHVS and FQNEAQ. CDR3 in DNA: TGTGCCAGCAGCCCCGCCGGATGGGCTTTAGATCAAGAGACCCAGTACTTC. It yields the protein CASSPAGWALDQETQYF.

This clonotype was counted ten times or more. V usage is TRBV25-1 and J usage is TRBJ2-7; weak D call: TRBD2 (5 bases). Looked up from germline, CDR1 is MGHDK and CDR2 is SYGVNS. V lost 4 bases to trimming and J lost 7 bases, with 8 bases between them. There are 11 residues in the CDR3. The CDR3 bases are TGTGCCAGCAGTGGAGGCGGGGAGCAGTACTTC. Translated, it gives CASSGGGEQYF.

This clonotype was seen more than once but under ten times. The chain has TRBV5-1 and TRBJ1-1, with 12 nucleotides matching TRBD1. The V and J ends lost 2 bases and 2 bases, in that order; junction bases with no gene match: 4. CDR1 SGHRS and CDR2 YFSETQ come from the germline V gene. The CDR3 has 16 residues. The CDR3 DNA reads TGCGCCAGCAGCTTTAAGGGACAGGGGGCTAACACTGAAGCTTTCTTT. Translation: CASSFKGQGANTEAFF.

Note on this clonotype: One base away lies a much larger clone, so this may be a sequencing read error. In nucleotides, the CDR3 is TGCAGTGCTAGAGCGACGTTGGAGACCCAGTACTTC. It specifies CSARATLETQYF. The rearrangement joins TRBV20-1 to TRBJ2-7; no clear D gene. The J call is doubtful: the DNA matches TRBJ2-5 better. Germline lookup yields CDR1 DFQATT and CDR2 SNEGSKA (reference sequence). The CDR3 extends over 12 amino acids.